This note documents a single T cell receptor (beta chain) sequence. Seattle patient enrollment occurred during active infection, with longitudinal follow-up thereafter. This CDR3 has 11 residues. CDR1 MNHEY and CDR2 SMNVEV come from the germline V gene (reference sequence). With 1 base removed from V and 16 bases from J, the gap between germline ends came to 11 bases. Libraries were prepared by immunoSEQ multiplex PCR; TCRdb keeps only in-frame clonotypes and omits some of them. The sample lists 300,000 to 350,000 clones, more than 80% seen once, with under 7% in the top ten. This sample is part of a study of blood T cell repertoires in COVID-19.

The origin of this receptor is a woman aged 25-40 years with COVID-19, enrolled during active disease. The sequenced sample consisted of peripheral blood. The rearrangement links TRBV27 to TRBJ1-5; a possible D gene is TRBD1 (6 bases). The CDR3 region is CASSLLPGHHF. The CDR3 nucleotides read TGTGCCAGCAGTTTATTACCGGGACACCATTTT.